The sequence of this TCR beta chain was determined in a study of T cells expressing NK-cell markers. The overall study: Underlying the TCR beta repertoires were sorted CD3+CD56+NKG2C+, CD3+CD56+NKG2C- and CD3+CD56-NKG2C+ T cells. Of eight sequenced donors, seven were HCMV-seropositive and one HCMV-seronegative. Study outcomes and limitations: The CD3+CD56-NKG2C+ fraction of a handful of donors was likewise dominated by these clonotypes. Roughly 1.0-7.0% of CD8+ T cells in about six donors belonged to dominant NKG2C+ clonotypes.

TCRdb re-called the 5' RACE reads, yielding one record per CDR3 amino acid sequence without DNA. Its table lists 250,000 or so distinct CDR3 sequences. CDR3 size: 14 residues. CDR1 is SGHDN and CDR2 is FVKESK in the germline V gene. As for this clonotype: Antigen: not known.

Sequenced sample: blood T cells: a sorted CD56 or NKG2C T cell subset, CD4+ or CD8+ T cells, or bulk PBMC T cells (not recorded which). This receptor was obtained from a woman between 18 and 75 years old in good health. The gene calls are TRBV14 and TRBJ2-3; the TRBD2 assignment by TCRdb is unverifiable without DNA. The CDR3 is CASSRPFGGLRQYF.